This T cell receptor (beta chain) was recovered during a study of T cells in Graves' hyperthyroidism and ophthalmopathy. General study results and limits: Blood held most thyroid clonotypes expanded above 0.001 frequency. The model made its ophthalmopathy prediction, and onset followed a median approximately 7 months later.

The CDR3 runs 12 residues. Trimming pared 4 bases from V and 7 bases from J, leaving 10 bases between. The V gene's germline CDR1 is LNHNV and CDR2 YYDKDF (reference sequence). The patients, who ranged from 18 to 65 in age, presented with newly diagnosed hyperthyroidism lasting under 2 months. Diagnosis relied on clinical symptoms, serum thyroxine and TRAb, thyroid ultrasound and orbital computed tomography. This clonotype was seen ten or more times. Antigen: not known. RNA transcripts were the template for amplifying TCR beta CDR3 regions. During a first-round RT-PCR of the TCR CDR3, the HTBI primer set was used. TCRdb re-called the multiplex PCR reads through MiXCR, storing one row per CDR3 protein. The data contain 530,000 or so distinct CDR3 sequences, 40% to 55% of them seen just once; the ten biggest clones take up 7.5% to 8.5%.

The sequenced sample consisted of peripheral blood or thyroid tissue (not recorded which). V gene TRBV15 combines with J gene TRBJ1-1, with no clear D. This receptor was taken from a woman younger than 35 with Graves' hyperthyroidism. The CDR3 spells CATSINQREAFF. In DNA form, the CDR3 reads TGTGCCACCAGCATAAATCAACGTGAAGCTTTCTTT.